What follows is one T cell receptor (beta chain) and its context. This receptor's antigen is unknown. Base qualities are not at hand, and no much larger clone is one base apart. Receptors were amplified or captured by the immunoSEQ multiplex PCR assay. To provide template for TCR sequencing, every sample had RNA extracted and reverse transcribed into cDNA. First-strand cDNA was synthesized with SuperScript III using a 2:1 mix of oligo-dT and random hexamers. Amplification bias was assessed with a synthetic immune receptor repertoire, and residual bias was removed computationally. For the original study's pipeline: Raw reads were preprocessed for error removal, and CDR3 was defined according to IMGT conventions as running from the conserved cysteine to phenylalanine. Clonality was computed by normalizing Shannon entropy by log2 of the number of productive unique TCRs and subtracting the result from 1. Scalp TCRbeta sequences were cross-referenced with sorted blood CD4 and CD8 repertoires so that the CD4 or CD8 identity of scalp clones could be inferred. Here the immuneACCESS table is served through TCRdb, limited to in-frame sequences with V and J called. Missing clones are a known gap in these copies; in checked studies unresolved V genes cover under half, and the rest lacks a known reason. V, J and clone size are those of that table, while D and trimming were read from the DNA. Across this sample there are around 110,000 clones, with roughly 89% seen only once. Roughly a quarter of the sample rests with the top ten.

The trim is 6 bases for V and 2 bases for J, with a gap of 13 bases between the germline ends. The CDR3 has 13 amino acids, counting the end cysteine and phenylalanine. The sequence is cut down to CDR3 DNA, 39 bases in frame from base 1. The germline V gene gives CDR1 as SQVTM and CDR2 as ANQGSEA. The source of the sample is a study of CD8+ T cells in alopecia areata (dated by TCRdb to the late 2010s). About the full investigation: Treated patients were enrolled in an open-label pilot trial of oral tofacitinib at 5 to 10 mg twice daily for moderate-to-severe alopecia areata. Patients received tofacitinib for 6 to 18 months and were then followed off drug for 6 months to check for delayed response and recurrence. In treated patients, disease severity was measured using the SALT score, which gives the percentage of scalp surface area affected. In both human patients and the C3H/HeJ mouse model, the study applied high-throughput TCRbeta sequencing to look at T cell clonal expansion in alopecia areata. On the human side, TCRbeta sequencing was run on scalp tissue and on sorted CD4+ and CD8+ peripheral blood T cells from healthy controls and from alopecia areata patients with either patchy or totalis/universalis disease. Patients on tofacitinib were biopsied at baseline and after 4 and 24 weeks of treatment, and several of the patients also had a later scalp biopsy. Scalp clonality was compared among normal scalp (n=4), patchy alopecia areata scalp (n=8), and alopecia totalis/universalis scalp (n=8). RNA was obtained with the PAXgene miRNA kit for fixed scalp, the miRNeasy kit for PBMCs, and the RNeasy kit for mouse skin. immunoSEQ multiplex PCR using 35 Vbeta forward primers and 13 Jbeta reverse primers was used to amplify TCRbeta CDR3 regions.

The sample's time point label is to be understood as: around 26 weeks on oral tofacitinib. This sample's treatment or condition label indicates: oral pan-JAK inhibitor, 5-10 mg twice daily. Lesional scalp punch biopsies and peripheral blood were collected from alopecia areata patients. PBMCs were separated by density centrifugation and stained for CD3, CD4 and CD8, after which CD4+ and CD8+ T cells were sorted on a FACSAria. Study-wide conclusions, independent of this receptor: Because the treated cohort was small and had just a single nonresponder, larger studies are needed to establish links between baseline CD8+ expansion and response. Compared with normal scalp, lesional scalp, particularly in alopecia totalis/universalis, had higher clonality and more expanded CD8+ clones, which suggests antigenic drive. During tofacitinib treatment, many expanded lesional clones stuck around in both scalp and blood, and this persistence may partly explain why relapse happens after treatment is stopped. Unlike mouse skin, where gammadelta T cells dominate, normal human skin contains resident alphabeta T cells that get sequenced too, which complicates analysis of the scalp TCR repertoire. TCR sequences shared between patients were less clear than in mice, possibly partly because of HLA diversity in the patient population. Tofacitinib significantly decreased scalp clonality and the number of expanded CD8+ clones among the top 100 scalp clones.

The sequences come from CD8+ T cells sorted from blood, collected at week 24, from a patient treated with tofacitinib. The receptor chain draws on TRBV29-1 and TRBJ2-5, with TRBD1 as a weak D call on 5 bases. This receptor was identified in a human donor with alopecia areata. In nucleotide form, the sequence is TGCAGCGTCTCCTATAGGGGACAAGAGACCCAGTACTTC. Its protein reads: CSVSYRGQETQYF.